This TCR beta chain is from a study of long-term antiretroviral therapy in people with HIV. V was trimmed by 5 bases and J by 5 bases, leaving 12 bases between them. CDR1 LGHNT and CDR2 FRNRAP come from the germline V gene. This CDR3 is 13 amino acids long. This clone was seen a handful of times. This was the immunoSEQ v3.0 assay at survey level. Data came from immunoSEQ multiplex PCR; TCRdb stores just in-frame clones and leaves some out. The table lists tens of thousands of clones, around 88% of them singletons, with around 5.6% in the top ten. Sequencing was performed on unsorted PBMCs, taken more than 4.3 years after starting antiretroviral therapy. The V call is TRBV12-5, the J call TRBJ1-1; D is undetermined. The clonotype was recovered from a man under 40 with HIV. The DNA of the CDR3 is TGTGCTAGTGGTCCACCCTTCCCGACTGAAGCTTTCTTT. Encoded protein: CASGPPFPTEAFF.